Included here is one TCR beta chain sequence, with context. Its antigen is undetermined. The method was immunoSEQ multiplex PCR; TCRdb's version includes in-frame clones alone and lacks a portion of them. The sample shows under 80,000 clones, 65% to 90% of them seen only once. This sample was taken from a study of OX40 agonist ivuxolimab in advanced cancers. Notes on the study in general: In the 0.1-3.0 mg/kg groups, partial responders showed among the lowest expansion.

The trim removed 10 bases at V and 4 bases at J, leaving 8 bases unmatched. This CDR3 is 13 amino acids long. Germline CDR1 SNHLY, CDR2 FYNNEI. The J gene is TRBJ2-3, the V gene TRBV2; 7 bases are a match to TRBD1. This clonotype originated in an adult with an advanced solid tumor such as melanoma, head and neck, liver or kidney cancer. The source material was CD4+ or CD8+ T cells sorted from blood, sampled in a trial of the OX40 agonist ivuxolimab. The CDR3 reads CATLLGGSDTQYF. The CDR3 nucleotides read TGTGCCACCCTGTTAGGGGGCTCAGATACGCAGTATTTT.